This is a list of T cell receptor beta chains from one sample in a study of control samples from healthy donors and cancer patients. This table comes from immunoSEQ multiplex PCR, and its TCRdb copy is limited to in-frame clones, with some not included. This sample yields over 200,000 clones, of which roughly 80% are seen a single time; 10% to 15% belongs to the top ten. Sequencing input: PBMCs. The receptors were sampled from a woman aged 55 to 70 with lung cancer. Both conserved end residues are part of each CDR3. The order of the fields is V gene, D gene, clone size, CDR3 protein. A D gene is named only where the DNA matches it firmly. Rows give clone size only sometimes, using once, few, many, or a class for an expanded clone.

v_call: TRBV18; d_call: -; clone_size: -; cdr3_aa: CASSPGTPVETQYF
v_call: TRBV3-1/TRBV3-2; d_call: TRBD1; clone_size: -; cdr3_aa: CASSHRDSNEQFF
v_call: TRBV5-1; d_call: -; clone_size: once; cdr3_aa: CASSLDGGDQPQHF
v_call: TRBV6-5; d_call: -; clone_size: -; cdr3_aa: CASSYSTRGNYGYTF
v_call: TRBV15; d_call: TRBD1; clone_size: -; cdr3_aa: CATSRTGGSGRSPLHF
v_call: TRBV25-1; d_call: TRBD2; clone_size: -; cdr3_aa: CASSQAGGAREQYF
v_call: TRBV15; d_call: -; clone_size: -; cdr3_aa: CATSRGGQRKADTQYF
v_call: TRBV19; d_call: TRBD2; clone_size: -; cdr3_aa: CASSMRGGGQETQYF
v_call: TRBV19; d_call: TRBD1; clone_size: many; cdr3_aa: CASKGQGSSPLHF
v_call: TRBV10-2; d_call: -; clone_size: -; cdr3_aa: CASSAGVGTQYF
v_call: TRBV27; d_call: -; clone_size: -; cdr3_aa: CASSPRSLQETQYF
v_call: TRBV9; d_call: TRBD2; clone_size: once; cdr3_aa: CASSVGLTSGSRYEQFF
v_call: TRBV28; d_call: -; clone_size: -; cdr3_aa: CASSPPIGNNSPLHF
v_call: TRBV7-8; d_call: -; clone_size: -; cdr3_aa: CASSSDGSNQPQHF
v_call: TRBV2; d_call: -; clone_size: -; cdr3_aa: CASSEAPPSTEAFF
v_call: TRBV29-1; d_call: TRBD2; clone_size: -; cdr3_aa: CSVGESGGYEQYF
v_call: TRBV6-5; d_call: -; clone_size: -; cdr3_aa: CASREDGGTNEKLFF
v_call: TRBV5-1; d_call: -; clone_size: -; cdr3_aa: CASKEASYNEQFF
v_call: TRBV27; d_call: -; clone_size: -; cdr3_aa: CASSITGNEQYF
v_call: TRBV13; d_call: -; clone_size: -; cdr3_aa: CASSPTSATGELFF
v_call: TRBV28; d_call: TRBD1; clone_size: few; cdr3_aa: CASSLYGRGGNQPQHF
v_call: TRBV19; d_call: -; clone_size: -; cdr3_aa: CASSIGRGQHF
v_call: TRBV6-4; d_call: -; clone_size: -; cdr3_aa: CASSDSSGIYGYTF
v_call: TRBV5-8; d_call: -; clone_size: once; cdr3_aa: CASSLFTVSSGNTIYF
v_call: TRBV7-2; d_call: -; clone_size: few; cdr3_aa: CASSATHRGTQYF
v_call: TRBV3-1/TRBV3-2; d_call: -; clone_size: -; cdr3_aa: CASSSSSGSVYEQYF
v_call: TRBV11-2; d_call: -; clone_size: -; cdr3_aa: CASSLGVASYEQYF
v_call: TRBV5-1; d_call: -; clone_size: -; cdr3_aa: CASRADTNTGELFF
v_call: TRBV15; d_call: TRBD2; clone_size: -; cdr3_aa: CATSRDPAGGFVNEQYF
v_call: TRBV7-9; d_call: -; clone_size: -; cdr3_aa: CASSLGGGSADTQYF
v_call: TRBV28; d_call: -; clone_size: once; cdr3_aa: CASSPVEGAEAFF
v_call: TRBV6-1; d_call: -; clone_size: few; cdr3_aa: CASSESLRGGTNQPQHF
v_call: TRBV28; d_call: TRBD2; clone_size: -; cdr3_aa: CASSPTGLGAYEQYF
v_call: TRBV5-6; d_call: TRBD1; clone_size: -; cdr3_aa: CASSLDRGTYEQYF
v_call: TRBV5-1; d_call: -; clone_size: -; cdr3_aa: CASSLAPPGGREAFF
v_call: TRBV19; d_call: -; clone_size: -; cdr3_aa: CASTHGTRAYEAFF
v_call: TRBV5-1; d_call: -; clone_size: -; cdr3_aa: CASSLSSVMNNEQFF
v_call: TRBV2; d_call: TRBD2; clone_size: -; cdr3_aa: CASSPLPSGSYEQYF
v_call: TRBV19; d_call: -; clone_size: -; cdr3_aa: CASSIRRALPGGANVLTF
v_call: TRBV5-1; d_call: -; clone_size: -; cdr3_aa: CASSLGATNEKLFF
v_call: TRBV30; d_call: -; clone_size: -; cdr3_aa: CAWSLHGDYGYTF
v_call: TRBV4-1; d_call: TRBD2; clone_size: -; cdr3_aa: CASSQGWEGTYEQYF
v_call: TRBV7-9; d_call: -; clone_size: -; cdr3_aa: CASSPGVGARRQPQHF
v_call: TRBV5-1; d_call: -; clone_size: -; cdr3_aa: CASSGTTGLEQYF
v_call: TRBV5-6; d_call: TRBD2; clone_size: -; cdr3_aa: CASSPSPGLAGAGKYEQYF
v_call: TRBV24-1; d_call: -; clone_size: -; cdr3_aa: CATSARYTDTQYF
v_call: TRBV29-1; d_call: TRBD2; clone_size: -; cdr3_aa: CSVSGGSRGTDTQYF
v_call: TRBV2; d_call: TRBD1; clone_size: -; cdr3_aa: CASNSDRAYNEQFF
v_call: TRBV18; d_call: TRBD1; clone_size: -; cdr3_aa: CASSPGQGKNGYTF
v_call: TRBV9; d_call: TRBD1; clone_size: -; cdr3_aa: CASSGGDRLQETQYF
v_call: TRBV27; d_call: -; clone_size: -; cdr3_aa: CASSTPSRDGRYEQYF
v_call: TRBV30; d_call: TRBD1; clone_size: once; cdr3_aa: CAFDQGARGYTF
v_call: TRBV27; d_call: -; clone_size: -; cdr3_aa: CASSLWVDNEQFF
v_call: TRBV2; d_call: -; clone_size: few; cdr3_aa: CASNKGTLSYEQYF